Shown below are 9 T cell receptor beta chains from a single sample sequenced in a study of kidney transplant recipient with SARS-CoV-2 infection. MiXCR was run by TCRdb on the reads, yielding one entry per CDR3 protein. This table has 200,000 to 250,000 distinct CDR3 sequences, 29% appearing once. Sequencing was performed on a blood sample, taken at baseline and on day 111 from a kidney transplant recipient. These receptors were obtained from a young adult male patient who had COVID-19 and was a kidney transplant recipient. Some T cells may be supplied by the graft donor.

A note on this clonotype: Since a much larger clone is just one base distant, this may be a read error. This sequence joins TRBV14 and TRBJ1-3; no definite D call. CDR1 and CDR2 (germline): SGHDN, FVKESK. CDR3 length equals 14 residues. CDR3 protein: CVSSRRLSGNTIYF. The CDR3 DNA is TGTGTCAGCAGCCGGAGGCTCTCTGGAAACACCATATATTTT.

At least ten counts were recorded for this clonotype. The chain has TRBV20-1 and TRBJ1-1; TRBD1 might be the D (6 bases). CDR3 length: 12 amino acids. Between the trimmed V and J ends, which lost 3 bases and 1 base, there was a span of 6 bases. Germline loops: CDR1 DFQATT, CDR2 SNEGSKA (reference sequence). This CDR3 reads CSARTGNTEAFF. The CDR3 bases are TGCAGTGCTAGGACAGGGAACACTGAAGCTTTCTTT.

The chain carries TRBV5-6 and TRBJ2-1; 7 bases are a match to TRBD1. The V and J ends lost 4 bases and 4 bases, in that order; junction bases with no gene match: 8. CDR1 is SGHDT, CDR2 YYEEEE, per germline. The CDR3 is made up of 15 amino acids. The CDR3 DNA sequence: TGTGCCAGCAGCAAAGACAGGGATACGTACAATGAGCAGTTCTTC. It translates to CASSKDRDTYNEQFF.

Concerning this clonotype itself: A much larger clone lies one base from this, so it may be a read error. This chain links TRBV11-3 with TRBJ1-2; D is perhaps TRBD1 (5 bases). Germline V lookup: CDR1 SGHNT, CDR2 YENEEA. This CDR3 is built from 17 residues. CDR3 residues: CASSGRDDLGKTYGCTF. CDR3 nucleotide sequence: TGTGCCAGCAGCGGCAGGGACGATCTCGGAAAGACCTATGGCTGCACCTTC. The full variable domain, completed using reference TRBV11-3 and TRBJ1-2, is EAGVVQSPRYKIIEKKQPVAFWCNPISGHNTLYWYLQNLGQGPELLIRYENEEAVDDSQLPKDRFSAERLKGVDSTLKIQPAELGDSAVYLCASSGRDDLGKTYGCTFGSGTRLTVV.

In its sample, this clonotype was seen many times. The rearrangement joins TRBV28 to TRBJ2-4; D is possibly TRBD2 (6 bases). The J call could be wrong; TRBJ2-7 is a better fit for the DNA end. Germline V gene lookup returns CDR1 MDHEN and CDR2 SYDVKM. The CDR3 consists of 13 residues. CDR3 protein: CASSLLAVREQYF. CDR3 nucleotides: TGTGCCAGCAGTTTATTAGCGGTCCGCGAGCAGTACTTC.

Many counts were recorded for this clonotype. The rearrangement links TRBV5-8 to TRBJ1-2, with D maybe TRBD1 (6 bases). V was pared by 2 bases and J by 8 bases, with 19 bases between. The length of the CDR3 is 15 residues. The V gene's germline CDR1 is SGHTS and CDR2 YDEGEE. The chain's CDR3 is CASSFTGHPVGGYTF. CDR3 coding DNA: TGTGCCAGCAGCTTCACGGGACATCCTGTCGGCGGCTACACCTTC.

Concerning this clonotype itself: This sequence may be a read error, since a much larger clone differs from it by one base. The chain links TRBV6-5 to TRBJ2-3; possible D gene TRBD1, 6 bases. The CDR3 runs to 16 residues. Germline CDR1 is MNHEY and CDR2 is SVGAGI. The germline V and J ends were trimmed by 6 bases and 0 bases, with 16 bases remaining between them. As DNA, the CDR3 is TGTGCCAGCAGCAGGGGAACGTTAGCTAGCACAGATACGCAGTATTTT. Protein: CASSRGTLASTDTQYF.

The sample holds many counts of this clonotype. The chain employs TRBV4-3 and TRBJ1-1, with a possible D match to TRBD1 (6 bases). Germline values: CDR1 LGHNA, CDR2 YSLEER. The V and J ends lost 0 bases and 5 bases respectively, with 22 bases between them. The CDR3 totals 18 residues. CDR3 region: CASSQDPATGKERTEAFF. CDR3 DNA sequence: TGCGCCAGCAGCCAAGATCCGGCGACAGGAAAGGAAAGGACTGAAGCTTTCTTT.

This clonotype was observed at least ten times. The V gene is TRBV10-2, the J gene TRBJ1-1, with 11 bases identical to TRBD1. CDR1 WSHSY and CDR2 SAAADI come from the germline V gene. With V trimmed by 11 bases and J by 4 bases, 6 bases remained unmatched. The CDR3 length is 13 residues. The CDR3 sequence: CACVGTGGTEAFF. For the CDR3, the DNA is TGCGCCTGTGTTGGGACAGGGGGCACTGAAGCTTTCTTT.